The clone carrying this TCR beta chain was observed once. A second PCR, run for about 7 to 11 cycles, used a sample-barcoded 5' primer plus a J-beta primer mix. TCRdb recomputed calls from the 5' RACE reads with MiXCR, one row per CDR3 protein. The sample contains about 930,000 distinct CDR3 sequences, under 35% of which appear only once. Trimming took 0 bases from V and 5 from J, leaving 12 bases between them. Looked up from germline, CDR1 is SGDLS and CDR2 is YYNGEE. The CDR3 loop spans 14 amino acids. Every donor provided around 9.3 milliliters of peripheral blood. The source of the sample is a study of blood T cells in healthy people across ages. The same data also contributed to another study, on T cells of mothers and their children.

Material for sequencing was blood. The chain links TRBV9 to TRBJ2-7; D gene unclear. The receptor was derived from a woman aged 40 to 50 in good health. DNA of the CDR3: TGTGCCAGCAGCGTAGATTTGTTGAGTAACGAGCAGTACTTC. This translates into CASSVDLLSNEQYF.